The clone carrying this TCR beta chain came up once. In the authors' workflow: Amplification with reference gene primers provided the estimates of nucleated cell counts. Profiling relied on immunoSEQ multiplex PCR, and the TCRdb table lists in-frame clones only, not all of them. V, J and clone size were drawn from that table, and D and trimming were deduced from the DNA. The sample has about 140,000 clones, around 80% seen once. The length of the CDR3 is 14 residues. Germline assignment: CDR1 ENHRY and CDR2 SYGVKD. The V gene lost 4 bases and the J gene lost 1 base, with 10 bases spanning the gap. These data originate in a study of blood T cell repertoires in COVID-19. About the research overall: COVID-19 samples, acute and convalescent, were from the United States, Italy and Spain. Sources were T cells, B-cell-depleted T cells, or PBMCs; the material itself was cDNA or gDNA.

The receptor was derived from an elderly woman with active or convalescent COVID-19. Sequencing was performed on peripheral blood. The rearrangement links TRBV10-3 to TRBJ1-2; D call uncertain. CDR3 sequence: CAISGGSLNYGYTF. CDR3 DNA: TGTGCCATCAGTGGAGGCAGTCTTAACTATGGCTACACCTTC.